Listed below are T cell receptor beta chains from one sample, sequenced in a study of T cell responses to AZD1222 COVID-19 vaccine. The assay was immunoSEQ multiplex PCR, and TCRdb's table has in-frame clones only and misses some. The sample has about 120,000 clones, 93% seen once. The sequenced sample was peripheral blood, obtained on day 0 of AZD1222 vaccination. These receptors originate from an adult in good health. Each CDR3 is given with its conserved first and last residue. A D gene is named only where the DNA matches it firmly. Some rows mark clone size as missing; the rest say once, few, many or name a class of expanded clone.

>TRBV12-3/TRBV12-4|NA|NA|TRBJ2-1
TGTGCCAGCAATCGGGACTCCTACAATGAGCAGTTCTTC
CASNRDSYNEQFF
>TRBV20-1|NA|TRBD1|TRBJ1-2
TGCAGTGCTAGCGGCACGGGACAGGGGTTTTTC
CSASGTGQGFF
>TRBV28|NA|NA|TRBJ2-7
TGTGCCAGCATCAGGGCCCCCGGCTCCTACGAGCAGTACTTC
CASIRAPGSYEQYF
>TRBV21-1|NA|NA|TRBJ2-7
TGTGCCAGCAGCAAAGTACCAGGCCTCCCATCCTACGAGCAGTACTTC
CASSKVPGLPSYEQYF
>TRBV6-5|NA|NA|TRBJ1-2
TGTGCCAGCAGTTACTCGAGAAGCTATGGCTACACCTTC
CASSYSRSYGYTF
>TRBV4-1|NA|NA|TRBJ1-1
TGCGCCAGCAGCCAAGAACCGGGTTTAGGCGCTTTCTTT
CASSQEPGLGAFF
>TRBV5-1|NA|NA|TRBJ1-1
TGCGCCAGCAGCTTGGTTGTCAGCAAGAGCACTGAAGCTTTCTTT
CASSLVVSKSTEAFF
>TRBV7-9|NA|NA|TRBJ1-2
TGTGCCAGCAGCCGTCAGGACAATAACTATGGCTACACCTTC
CASSRQDNNYGYTF
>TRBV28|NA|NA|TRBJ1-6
TGTGCCAGCAGTTTTGATTACAGCTCCTATAATTCACCCCTCCACTTT
CASSFDYSSYNSPLHF
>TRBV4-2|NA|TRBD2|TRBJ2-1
TGTGCCAGCAGCCCCTCGAGGCGGGAGTCCAATGAGCAGTTCTTC
CASSPSRRESNEQFF
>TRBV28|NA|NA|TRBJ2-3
TGTGCCAGCAGTACAATACTATTTACGCAGTATTTT
CASSTILFTQYF
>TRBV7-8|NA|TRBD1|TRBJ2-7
TGTGCCAGCAGCCTACAGACAGGGGCTTCCCGTCGGTTGTACTTC
CASSLQTGASRRLYF
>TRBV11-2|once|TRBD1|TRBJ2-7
TGTGCCAGCATGCCGGGACAGGGAGGCGAGCAGTACTTC
CASMPGQGGEQYF
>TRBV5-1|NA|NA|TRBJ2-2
TGCGCCAGCAGCTTGGCGGGTACGAACACCGGGGAGCTGTTTTTT
CASSLAGTNTGELFF
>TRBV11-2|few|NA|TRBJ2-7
TGTGCCAGCAGCCCCCTTTTCGGACCTGGATCCTACGAGCAGTACTTC
CASSPLFGPGSYEQYF
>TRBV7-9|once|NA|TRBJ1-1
TGTGCCAGCAGCTTGGGAACCGCTGAAGCTTTCTTT
CASSLGTAEAFF
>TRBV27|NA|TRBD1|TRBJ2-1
TGTGCCAGCAGCTCCTCGGCAGGGGGAGTATTGGTAAATGAGCAGTTCTTC
CASSSSAGGVLVNEQFF